This passage covers 22 T cell receptor beta chains from one sample sequenced in a study of a mutant IDH1 vaccine in newly diagnosed glioma. Time point indicated: week 35, safety follow-up. Each vaccine dose was 300 ug of mutant IDH1 20-mer peptide, with topical imiquimod. The assay was immunoSEQ multiplex PCR, and TCRdb's table has in-frame clones only and misses some. In the table there are tens of thousands of clones, 88% of which are singletons. No antigen has been identified for these receptors. The sample was PBMCs, taken from a glioma patient whose treatment included an IDH1 peptide vaccine. Receptors were obtained from a woman between 40 and 55 years old with glioma.

This clone is a singleton in its sample. The J gene is TRBJ2-2, the V gene TRBV5-1, with 16 nucleotides matching TRBD2. The germline V gene has CDR1 SGHRS and CDR2 YFSETQ. The CDR3 is 17 amino acids. J lost 6 bases, V lost 4 bases, and 6 bases had no gene match. The CDR3 DNA is TGCGCCAGCAGCCGCGGGACTAGCGGGAGGGCCTCCGGGGAGCTGTTTTTT. Translation gives CASSRGTSGRASGELFF. Full variable domain (rest looked up from reference TRBV5-1 and TRBJ2-2): KAGVTQTPRYLIKTRGQQVTLSCSPISGHRSVSWYQQTPGQGLQFLFEYFSETQRNKGNFPGRFSGRQFSNSRSEMNVSTLELGDSALYLCASSRGTSGRASGELFFGEGSRLTVL.

The chain has TRBV28 and TRBJ2-4, with D perhaps matching TRBD2 (6 bases). This CDR3 spans 14 amino acids. The V end was cut by 3 bases, the J end by 8 bases, with 14 bases between. Per the germline V gene, CDR1 is MDHEN and CDR2 is SYDVKM. The CDR3 reads CASSFAGRVDIQYF. DNA of the CDR3: TGTGCCAGCAGTTTTGCGGGACGGGTGGACATTCAGTACTTC.

The chain employs TRBV2 and TRBJ2-7, with TRBD1 matching over 10 bases. J lost 0 bases, V lost 7 bases, and 3 bases had no gene match. This CDR3 has 14 residues. Looked up from germline, CDR1 is SNHLY and CDR2 is FYNNEI. The CDR3 region has the DNA TGTGCCAGCATGAGGGACAGGGGCTCCTACGAGCAGTACTTC. Translated: CASMRDRGSYEQYF. The complete variable domain, with remaining parts taken from reference TRBV2 and TRBJ2-7, reads EPEVTQTPSHQVTQMGQEVILRCVPISNHLYFYWYRQILGQKVEFLVSFYNNEISEKSEIFDDQFSVERPDGSNFTLKIRSTKLEDSAMYFCASMRDRGSYEQYFGPGTRLTVT.

Only one count was recorded for this clone. This chain links TRBV9 with TRBJ2-1; 16 bases align to TRBD2. This CDR3 spans 19 amino acids. Germline V gene lookup returns CDR1 SGDLS and CDR2 YYNGEE. The trim removed 0 bases at V and 4 bases at J, leaving 7 bases unmatched. In nucleotides, the CDR3 is TGTGCCAGCAGCGTAGAAGGTCGGGGACTAGCGGGAGGGTACAATGAGCAGTTCTTC. As protein: CASSVEGRGLAGGYNEQFF.

The CDR3 sequence is CASSKGNNYGYTF. The CDR3 coding sequence is TGTGCCAGCAGCAAAGGGAATAACTATGGCTACACCTTC. The chain couples TRBV21-1 to TRBJ1-2. TRBV21-1 is recorded as a pseudogene. The length of the CDR3 is 13 residues.

The sample holds one count of this clone. The rearrangement links TRBV7-9 to TRBJ2-1, with TRBD2 matching over 12 bases. The CDR3 is 17 residues long. J gave up 4 bases and V 3 bases, and 7 bases lay outside the gene matches. The germline gives CDR1 SEHNR, CDR2 FQNEAQ (reference sequence). CDR3 nucleotides: TGTGCCAGCAGCTTGGGGCTAGCGGGAGGGTCTTACAATGAGCAGTTCTTC. As protein: CASSLGLAGGSYNEQFF.

The chain employs TRBV6-6 and TRBJ1-2; D is unresolved. Looked up from germline, CDR1 is MNHNY and CDR2 is SVGAGI (reference sequence). The CDR3 is 13 residues long. V was cut by 6 bases and J by 7 bases, with 15 bases left in between. DNA of the CDR3: TGTGCCAGCAGATCGTCCGGCGACTCTGGCTACACCTTC. As protein: CASRSSGDSGYTF.

CDR3 DNA: TGTGCCAGCAGCGTAGCTCTCGGCCAGCCCCAGCATTTT. This codes for CASSVALGQPQHF. The chain links TRBV9 to TRBJ1-5, with D unresolved. The germline V gene encodes CDR1 SGDLS and CDR2 YYNGEE. V shed 0 bases and J shed 7 bases, with 8 bases lying between them. This CDR3 comprises 13 residues. Complete variable domain (other parts from reference TRBV9 and TRBJ1-5): DSGVTQTPKHLITATGQRVTLRCSPRSGDLSVYWYQQSLDQGLQFLIQYYNGEERAKGNILERFSAQQFPDLHSELNLSSLELGDSALYFCASSVALGQPQHFGDGTRLSIL.

V is TRBV6-4 and J is TRBJ2-7, with 9 bases that match TRBD1. In germline, CDR1 is MRHNA, CDR2 SNTAGT. The CDR3 covers 14 residues. Germline trimming cut 8 bases from V and 4 bases from J; bases unmatched to any gene: 9. The CDR3 reads CASGSGTGTYEQYF. The DNA for the CDR3 is TGTGCCAGCGGATCCGGGACAGGGACATACGAGCAGTACTTC.

V is TRBV29-1 and J is TRBJ2-6; D unclear. V was clipped by 6 bases and J by 1 base, with 7 bases between them. This CDR3 comprises 13 residues. Germline V gives CDR1 SQVTM, CDR2 ANQGSEA. For the CDR3, the DNA is TGCAGCGTACGGCTTTCTGGGGCCAACGTCCTGACTTTC. It encodes CSVRLSGANVLTF.

The gene calls are TRBV2 and TRBJ2-6, with D maybe TRBD1 (5 bases). This CDR3 is 16 amino acids long. The V end lost 11 bases, the J end lost 2 bases, and 19 bases lay between the germline ends. Per germline, CDR1 SNHLY and CDR2 FYNNEI. CDR3 DNA: TGTGCCGGGATTTCGATGCAGGGTCCTGGGGCCAACGTCCTGACTTTC. Its protein is CAGISMQGPGANVLTF.

The chain uses TRBV5-6 and TRBJ1-2, with 7 positions matching TRBD1. The CDR3 has 13 amino acids. The V and J ends lost 3 bases and 6 bases, in that order; junction bases with no gene match: 5. CDR1 SGHDT and CDR2 YYEEEE come from the germline V gene. CDR3 amino acids: CASSSTGVHGYTF. In nucleotides, the CDR3 is TGTGCCAGCAGCTCAACAGGGGTTCATGGCTACACCTTC.

This chain uses TRBV18 with TRBJ1-5; a weak D match, TRBD1 (5 bases). CDR3 length: 15 amino acids. CDR1 and CDR2 (germline): KGHSH, LQKENI. Trimming took 4 bases from V and 5 from J, leaving 15 bases between them. The CDR3 is CASSRPGPGYQPQHF. The CDR3 nucleotides are TGTGCCAGCTCACGGCCGGGACCGGGTTATCAGCCCCAGCATTTT.

The chain links TRBV7-2 to TRBJ1-5; the D gene is possibly TRBD1 (5 bases). The V end was cut by 8 bases, the J end by 0 bases, with 8 bases between. Germline V CDR1 and CDR2: SGHTA, FQGNSA. This CDR3 contains 13 residues. The CDR3, as DNA: TGTGCCAGCCGGACAACTAGCAATCAGCCCCAGCATTTT. Its translation is CASRTTSNQPQHF.

This clone was recorded a few times. The genes are TRBV10-3 and TRBJ1-1; a possible D gene is TRBD1 (5 bases). This CDR3 is built from 12 residues. The V end was cut by 2 bases, the J end by 10 bases, with 11 bases between. Germline CDR1 ENHRY, CDR2 SYGVKD. DNA for the CDR3: TGTGCCATCAGTGAGACGGGGGGGACAGCTTTCTTT. Translated: CAISETGGTAFF.

This sequence joins TRBV18 and TRBJ1-2; D is unclear. V lost 0 bases and J lost 4, with 12 bases in between. Germline loops: CDR1 KGHSH, CDR2 LQKENI. This CDR3 contains 15 residues. The CDR3 spells CASSPPGQEIYGYTF. Here the CDR3 DNA reads TGTGCCAGCTCACCACCGGGCCAGGAGATCTATGGCTACACCTTC.

The chain joins TRBV5-1 to TRBJ2-2, with D unresolved. The germline CDR1 and CDR2 sequences are SGHRS and YFSETQ. Between the trimmed V and J ends, which lost 8 bases and 6 bases, there was a span of 8 bases. This CDR3 is 11 amino acids long. CDR3 DNA sequence: TGCGCCAGTTCAAGTTCCGGGGAGCTGTTTTTT. Translated, it gives CASSSSGELFF. Full variable domain (remainder filled in from reference TRBV5-1 and TRBJ2-2): KAGVTQTPRYLIKTRGQQVTLSCSPISGHRSVSWYQQTPGQGLQFLFEYFSETQRNKGNFPGRFSGRQFSNSRSEMNVSTLELGDSALYLCASSSSGELFFGEGSRLTVL.

The chain has TRBV7-8 and TRBJ2-2; D is possibly TRBD2 (6 bases). Deletions cut 5 bases from V and 1 base from J, with 14 bases between. Germline values: CDR1 SGHVS, CDR2 FQNEAQ. The CDR3 covers 16 residues. CDR3 amino acids: CASSNPGGVNTGELFF. CDR3 coding DNA: TGTGCCAGCAGCAACCCTGGCGGGGTGAACACCGGGGAGCTGTTTTTT.

This clone was counted a single time. The CDR3 is CASSQGPVRGAYEQYF. DNA for the CDR3: TGCGCCAGCAGCCAGGGACCAGTAAGGGGGGCCTACGAGCAGTACTTC. The genes are TRBV4-1 and TRBJ2-7; D is perhaps TRBD1 or TRBD2 (6 bases each). The CDR3 extends over 16 amino acids. Germline V gives CDR1 MGHRA, CDR2 YSYEKL. V was pared by 3 bases and J by 2 bases, with 17 bases between.

J is TRBJ1-1 and V is TRBV18; possibly TRBD1 for D (5 bases). CDR1 and CDR2 from the germline V gene are KGHSH and LQKENI. The CDR3 has 13 residues. The V gene lost 1 base and the J gene lost 6 bases, with 9 bases spanning the gap. The CDR3 region has the DNA TGTGCCAGCTCACCACTGCGGGGCGCTGAAGCTTTCTTT. Residues: CASSPLRGAEAFF. The full variable domain, with the rest looked up from reference TRBV18 and TRBJ1-1, is NAGVMQNPRHLVRRRGQEARLRCSPMKGHSHVYWYRQLPEEGLKFMVYLQKENIIDESGMPKERFSAEFPKEGPSILRIQQVVRGDSAAYFCASSPLRGAEAFFGQGTRLTVV.

This rearrangement joins TRBV5-1 to TRBJ2-2; TRBD1 or TRBD2 may be the D gene (5 bases each). Germline CDR1 SGHRS, CDR2 YFSETQ. V dropped 6 bases and J dropped 7 bases, with 13 bases sitting between them. The CDR3 extends over 13 amino acids. CDR3 amino acids: CASTSQEDGELFF. CDR3 DNA: TGCGCCAGCACTTCACAGGAGGACGGGGAGCTGTTTTTT.

V usage is TRBV30 and J usage is TRBJ2-1, with 10 bases identical to TRBD2. CDR3 size: 14 residues. After removal of 0 bases from V and 6 bases from J, the junction contained 2 bases not matched to a gene. The germline V gene has CDR1 GTSNPN and CDR2 SVGIG (reference sequence). CDR3 sequence (DNA): TGTGCCTGGAGTGTGGGACTAGCGTCCAATGAGCAGTTCTTC. Protein sequence: CAWSVGLASNEQFF. The full variable domain, its missing parts supplied by reference TRBV30 and TRBJ2-1, is SQTIHQWPATLVQPVGSPLSLECTVEGTSNPNLYWYRQAAGRGLQLLFYSVGIGQISSEVPQNLSASRPQDRQFILSSKKLLLSDSGFYLCAWSVGLASNEQFFGPGTRLTVL.